These 5 T cell receptor beta chains came from one sample sequenced in a study of blood T cell repertoires in COVID-19. Method: immunoSEQ multiplex PCR; TCRdb's copy keeps in-frame clones and lacks some. The sample comprises around 180,000 clones, more than 70% of which are singletons, and approximately 4% rests with the top ten. Input material: peripheral blood. These receptors were taken from a woman between 25 and 40 years old with acute or convalescent COVID-19.

This chain joins TRBV30 and TRBJ2-2, with D possibly TRBD1 on 5 matching bases. The germline V and J ends were trimmed by 3 bases and 6 bases, with 8 bases remaining between them. The CDR3 contains 12 residues. Per the germline V gene, CDR1 is GTSNPN and CDR2 is SVGIG (reference sequence). The CDR3 protein is CAWRDISGELFF. In DNA form, the CDR3 reads TGTGCCTGGAGGGACATCTCCGGGGAGCTGTTTTTT.

This chain uses TRBV5-1 with TRBJ2-1, with unresolved D. The length of the CDR3 is 12 residues. V was shortened by 2 bases and J by 5 bases, with 5 bases between the two germline ends. The germline CDR1 and CDR2 sequences are SGHRS and YFSETQ. Here the CDR3 DNA reads TGCGCCAGCAGCTTACCGGACAATGAGCAGTTCTTC. Amino acids: CASSLPDNEQFF. Full variable domain (outside the CDR3, taken from reference TRBV5-1 and TRBJ2-1): KAGVTQTPRYLIKTRGQQVTLSCSPISGHRSVSWYQQTPGQGLQFLFEYFSETQRNKGNFPGRFSGRQFSNSRSEMNVSTLELGDSALYLCASSLPDNEQFFGPGTRLTVL.

With regard to this clone: The junction does not match germline at one end; this may be a read error. This rearrangement joins TRBV7-9 to TRBJ1-4, with D unresolved. This CDR3 contains 11 residues. Germline V gene data show CDR1 as SEHNR and CDR2 as FQNEAQ (reference sequence). The CDR3 sequence is CASSFVTALIF. The CDR3 coding sequence is TGTGCCAGCAGCTTCGTAACAGCCTTGATTTTT. The full variable domain, in which reference TRBV7-9 and TRBJ1-4 provide the parts outside the CDR3, is DTGVSQNPRHKITKRGQNVTFRCDPISEHNRLYWYRQTLGQGPEFLTYFQNEAQLEKSRLLSDRFSAERPKGSFSTLEIQRTEQGDSAMYLCASSFVTALIFGSGTQLSVL.

The chain recombines TRBV2 with TRBJ1-6; D remains ambiguous. V lost 0 bases to trimming and J lost 11 bases, with 5 bases between them. The germline V gene encodes CDR1 SNHLY and CDR2 FYNNEI. CDR3 length: 12 amino acids. This CDR3 is CASSEAQTPLHF. CDR3 in DNA: TGTGCCAGCAGTGAAGCTCAGACACCCCTCCACTTT.

V and J are TRBV19 and TRBJ2-1; D remains unclear. Trimming stripped 5 bases from V and 6 bases from J, with 11 bases between. There are 13 residues in the CDR3. From germline, CDR1 is LNHDA and CDR2 SQIVND (reference sequence). The CDR3 here is CASSSPRLNEQFF. In DNA, the CDR3 is TGTGCCAGTAGTTCTCCGAGACTCAATGAGCAGTTCTTC.